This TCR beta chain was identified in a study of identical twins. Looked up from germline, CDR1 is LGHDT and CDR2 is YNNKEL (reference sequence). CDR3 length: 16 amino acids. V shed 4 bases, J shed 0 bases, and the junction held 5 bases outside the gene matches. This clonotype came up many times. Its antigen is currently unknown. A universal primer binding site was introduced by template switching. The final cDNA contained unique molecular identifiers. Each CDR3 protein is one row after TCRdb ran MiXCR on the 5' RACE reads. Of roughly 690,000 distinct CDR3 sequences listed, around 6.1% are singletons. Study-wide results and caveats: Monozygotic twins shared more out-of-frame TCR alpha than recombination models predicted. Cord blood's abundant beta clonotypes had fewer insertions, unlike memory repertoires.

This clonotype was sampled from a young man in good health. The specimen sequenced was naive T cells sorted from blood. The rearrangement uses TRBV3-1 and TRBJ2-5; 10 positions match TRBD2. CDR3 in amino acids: CASSPWTSGYQETQYF. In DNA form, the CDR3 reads TGTGCCAGCAGCCCGTGGACTAGCGGATACCAAGAGACCCAGTACTTC.